The next 9 T cell receptor beta chains were all read from a single sample in a study of T cell responses to AZD1222 COVID-19 vaccine. Sequencing used immunoSEQ multiplex PCR; TCRdb keeps in-frame clones, though not all of them. The table shows some 150,000 clones, with approximately 90% occurring only once. Source: peripheral blood, taken on day 0 of AZD1222 vaccination. These receptors were obtained from an adult in good health.

The rearrangement joins TRBV19 to TRBJ1-5; TRBD1 agrees at 11 bases. V was pared by 6 bases and J by 4 bases, with 8 bases of the junction left unmatched. CDR1 is LNHDA, CDR2 SQIVND, per germline (reference sequence). The CDR3 has 16 residues. The DNA for the CDR3 is TGTGCCAGTAGCCCCTTGGGGACAGGGGGGAATCAGCCCCAGCATTTT. Encoded protein: CASSPLGTGGNQPQHF.

V gene TRBV6-5 combines with J gene TRBJ2-5, with a weak D call TRBD2 (5 bases). CDR3 length: 16 residues. Germline V CDR1 and CDR2: MNHEY, SVGAGI. V was pared by 4 bases and J by 2 bases, with 17 bases between. As DNA, the CDR3 is TGTGCCAGCAGTTCCCTTCCAGCGGAATATCAAGAGACCCAGTACTTC. It yields the protein CASSSLPAEYQETQYF.

The chain combines TRBV6-1 with TRBJ2-2; D uncertain. Trimming removed 7 bases at V and 6 bases at J, with 12 bases between. Germline V CDR1 and CDR2: MNHNS, SASEGT. The CDR3 covers 13 residues. This chain's CDR3 is CASTYLQSGELFF. CDR3 coding DNA: TGTGCCAGCACCTACCTACAATCCGGGGAGCTGTTTTTT.

As DNA, the CDR3 is TGTGCCAGCAGTTTACTCCCTCCCGGGACTAGCGCCACAGATACGCAGTATTTT. It encodes CASSLLPPGTSATDTQYF. The V and J genes are TRBV27 and TRBJ2-3, with 10 bases aligning to TRBD2. After removal of 2 bases from V and 2 bases from J, the junction contained 10 bases not matched to a gene. The CDR3 sequence is 18 residues long. Per germline, CDR1 MNHEY and CDR2 SMNVEV (reference sequence).

The CDR3 is CASSLGLQGNTEAFF. The CDR3 nucleotides read TGTGCCAGCAGCTTAGGGTTACAGGGGAACACTGAAGCTTTCTTT. The J gene is TRBJ1-1, the V gene TRBV11-1; weak D call: TRBD1 (6 bases). The CDR3 sequence is 15 residues long. V shed 1 base and J shed 1 base, with 10 bases lying between them. Per germline, CDR1 SGHAT and CDR2 FQDESV (reference sequence).

The CDR3 protein is CASSLEPGGNGYTF. The DNA of the CDR3 is TGTGCCAGCAGCTTAGAGCCCGGGGGAAATGGCTACACCTTC. This sequence joins TRBV7-2 and TRBJ1-2; weak D call: TRBD1 (5 bases). This CDR3 has 14 amino acids. The ends were cut back, 1 base at V and 6 bases at J, with 12 bases in the middle. Germline-derived CDR1 and CDR2 are SGHTA and FQGNSA.

This sequence joins TRBV2 and TRBJ2-5; the match to TRBD2 covers 12 bases. The germline CDR1 and CDR2 sequences are SNHLY and FYNNEI. This CDR3 contains 15 residues. Losses at the gene ends were 4 bases for V and 7 bases for J; bases not matched to a gene: 7. The CDR3 loop reads CASSGLAGEFVTQYF. CDR3 bases: TGTGCCAGCAGTGGACTAGCGGGAGAATTTGTGACCCAGTACTTC.

The rearrangement joins TRBV27 to TRBJ1-5; D perhaps matches TRBD1 (5 bases). The ends were cut back, 3 bases at V and 7 bases at J, with 16 bases in the middle. Germline V CDR1 and CDR2: MNHEY, SMNVEV (reference sequence). The CDR3 totals 15 residues. The CDR3 DNA follows: TGTGCCAGCAGTTTGTTTGGGGGGGAAGGACAGCCCCAGCATTTT. Protein product: CASSLFGGEGQPQHF.

The DNA of the CDR3 is TGTGCCAGCAGTTACGGGACTAGCGGGCGCACAGATACGCAGTATTTT. Its protein product is CASSYGTSGRTDTQYF. This chain connects TRBV28 to TRBJ2-3; 12 bases line up with TRBD2. The ends lost 4 bases at V and 1 base at J; junction bases unmatched: 3. The germline CDR1 and CDR2 sequences are MDHEN and SYDVKM. The CDR3 contains 16 residues.